This T cell receptor beta chain is drawn from a study of T cell responses to AZD1222 COVID-19 vaccine. J lost 0 bases, V lost 4 bases, and 1 base had no gene match. Per the germline V gene, CDR1 is SGHRS and CDR2 is YFSETQ. This CDR3 is 14 amino acids long. As regards this clone: Antigen specificity is unknown.

General study findings and limits: Samples come after the peak T cell response, not at day 14. Baseline antibody screening turned up just a handful of seropositive AZD1222 recipients. Females made up more of the donors, who were largely white British, and clonal diversity may have come out too low.

Repertoires were generated with immunoSEQ multiplex PCR, while TCRdb's copy carries only in-frame clones and drops some. The top ten clones hold roughly 4.1% of a sample with around 120,000 clones, nearly 90% of them seen once. The source is an adult in good health. J is TRBJ2-3 and V is TRBV5-1; 8 bases are a match to TRBD2. The sequences come from peripheral blood, collected on day 0 of AZD1222 vaccination. The CDR3, as DNA: TGCGCCAGCAGCCCGGGGGGGAGCACAGATACGCAGTATTTT. It yields the protein CASSPGGSTDTQYF.